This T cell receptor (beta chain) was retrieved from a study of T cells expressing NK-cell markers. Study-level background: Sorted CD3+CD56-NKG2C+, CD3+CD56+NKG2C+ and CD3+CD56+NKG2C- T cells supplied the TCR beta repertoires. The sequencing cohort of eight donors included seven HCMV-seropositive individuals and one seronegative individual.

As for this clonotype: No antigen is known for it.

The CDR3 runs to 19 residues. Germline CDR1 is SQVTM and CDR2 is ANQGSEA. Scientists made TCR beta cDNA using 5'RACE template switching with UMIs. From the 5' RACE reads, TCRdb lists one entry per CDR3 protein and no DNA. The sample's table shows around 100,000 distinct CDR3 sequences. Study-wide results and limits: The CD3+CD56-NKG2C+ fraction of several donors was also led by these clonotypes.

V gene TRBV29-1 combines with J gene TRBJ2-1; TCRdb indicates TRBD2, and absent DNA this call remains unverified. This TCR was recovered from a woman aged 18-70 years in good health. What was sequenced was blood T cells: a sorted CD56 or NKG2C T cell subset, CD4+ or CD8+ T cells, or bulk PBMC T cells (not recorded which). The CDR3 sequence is CSVDSPILAGTSSYNEQFF.